This TCR beta chain was retrieved from a study of blood T cell repertoires in COVID-19. Sequenced by immunoSEQ multiplex PCR; TCRdb stores in-frame clones only, minus some. The sample records about 270,000 clones, roughly nine tenths being singletons. The V and J ends lost 5 bases and 4 bases respectively, with 22 bases between them. The germline V gene encodes CDR1 LGHNA and CDR2 YNFKEQ. CDR3 size: 17 residues. The V gene is TRBV4-2, the J gene TRBJ2-3, with D possibly TRBD1 on 5 matching bases. The sequence was collected from a man aged 55 to 70 who had recovered from COVID-19. Sequenced sample: peripheral blood. The CDR3 DNA reads as TGTGCCAGCAGCATAGGGGCAGGAAGTGGGGCTGCAGATACGCAGTATTTT. Protein sequence: CASSIGAGSGAADTQYF.